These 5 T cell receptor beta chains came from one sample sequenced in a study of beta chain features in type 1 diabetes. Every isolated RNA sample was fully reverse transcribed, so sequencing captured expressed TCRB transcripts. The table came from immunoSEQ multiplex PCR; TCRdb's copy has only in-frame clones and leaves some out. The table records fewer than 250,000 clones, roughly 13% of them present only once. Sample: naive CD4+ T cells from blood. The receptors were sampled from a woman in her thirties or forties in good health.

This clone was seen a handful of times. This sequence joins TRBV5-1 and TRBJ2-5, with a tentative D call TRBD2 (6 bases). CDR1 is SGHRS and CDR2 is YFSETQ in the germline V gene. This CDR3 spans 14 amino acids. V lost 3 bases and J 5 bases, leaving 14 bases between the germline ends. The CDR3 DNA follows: TGCGCCAGCAGCTCGGAGGGGATTGGCGAGACCCAGTACTTC. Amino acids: CASSSEGIGETQYF.

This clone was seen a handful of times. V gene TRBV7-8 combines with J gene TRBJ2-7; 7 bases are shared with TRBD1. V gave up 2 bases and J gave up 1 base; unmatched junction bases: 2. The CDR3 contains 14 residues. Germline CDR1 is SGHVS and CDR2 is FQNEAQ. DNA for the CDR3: TGTGCCAGCAGCTTAAGGGACAGATCCTACGAGCAGTACTTC. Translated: CASSLRDRSYEQYF.

The CDR3 loop is CASSQRGGAETQYF. CDR3 DNA: TGTGCCAGCAGTCAGAGGGGGGGGGCGGAGACCCAGTACTTC. The chain is built from TRBV7-2 and TRBJ2-5; D possibly corresponds to TRBD2 (7 bases). The germline V gene encodes CDR1 SGHTA and CDR2 FQGNSA. Trimming took off 6 bases at V and 5 bases at J, with 16 bases between the two ends. There are 14 residues in the CDR3.

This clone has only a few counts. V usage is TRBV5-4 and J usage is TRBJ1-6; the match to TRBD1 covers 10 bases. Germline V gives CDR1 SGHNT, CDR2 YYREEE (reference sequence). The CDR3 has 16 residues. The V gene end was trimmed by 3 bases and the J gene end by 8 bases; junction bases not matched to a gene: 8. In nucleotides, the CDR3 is TGTGCCAGCAGCTCCACCGGGACAGGGGATTATTCACCCCTCCACTTT. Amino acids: CASSSTGTGDYSPLHF.

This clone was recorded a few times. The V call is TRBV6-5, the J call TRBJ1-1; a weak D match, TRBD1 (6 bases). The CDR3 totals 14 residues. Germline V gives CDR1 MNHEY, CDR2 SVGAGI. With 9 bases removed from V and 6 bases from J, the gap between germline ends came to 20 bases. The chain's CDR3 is CASQGLPIYAEAFF. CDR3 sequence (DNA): TGTGCCAGTCAGGGGCTCCCGATATACGCTGAAGCTTTCTTT.